This entry describes one T cell receptor (beta chain). The antigen remains undetermined. This entry is derived from a study of post-analysis software for immune sequencing data. Deletions cut 5 bases from V and 1 base from J, with 13 bases between. There are 15 residues in the CDR3. Germline V gives CDR1 SEHNR, CDR2 FQNEAQ (reference sequence). The study, taken as a whole, reports: Several TRBV segments (TRBV5-6, TRBV5-1 and TRBV20-1 among them) occurred more frequently in patients than in controls.

The TCR beta cDNA libraries carried unique molecular identifiers. TCRdb re-called the PCR reads through MiXCR, storing one row per CDR3 protein. The table records fewer than 850,000 distinct CDR3 sequences, roughly 30% of them present only once. This receptor was obtained from a girl aged 10-17 years with multiple sclerosis. Sequenced material: blood. The chain combines TRBV7-9 with TRBJ2-3; tentatively, D is TRBD1 or TRBD2 (5 bases each). CDR3 sequence (DNA): TGTGCCAGCAGCATACCAAGGGACGGCACAGATACGCAGTATTTT. Translated: CASSIPRDGTDTQYF.